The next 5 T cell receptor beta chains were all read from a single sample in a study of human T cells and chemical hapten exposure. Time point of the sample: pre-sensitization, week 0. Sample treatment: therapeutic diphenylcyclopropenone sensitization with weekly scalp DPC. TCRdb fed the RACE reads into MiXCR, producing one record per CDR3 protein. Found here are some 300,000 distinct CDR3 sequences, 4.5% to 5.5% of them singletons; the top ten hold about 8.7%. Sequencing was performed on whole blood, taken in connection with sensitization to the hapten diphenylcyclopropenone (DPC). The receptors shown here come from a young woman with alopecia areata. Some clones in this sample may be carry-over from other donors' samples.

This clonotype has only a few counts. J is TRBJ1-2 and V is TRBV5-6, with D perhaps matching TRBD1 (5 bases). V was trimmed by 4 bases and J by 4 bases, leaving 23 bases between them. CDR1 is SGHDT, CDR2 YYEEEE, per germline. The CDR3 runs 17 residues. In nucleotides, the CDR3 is TGTGCCAGCAGCGGCCGGGACGGAGCAATAGGTGGCTATGGCTACACCTTC. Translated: CASSGRDGAIGGYGYTF.

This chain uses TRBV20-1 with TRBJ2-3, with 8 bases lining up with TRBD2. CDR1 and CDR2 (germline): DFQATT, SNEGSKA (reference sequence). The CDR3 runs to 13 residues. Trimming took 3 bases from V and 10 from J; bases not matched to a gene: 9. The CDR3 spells CSASDGGAESQYF. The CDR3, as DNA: TGCAGTGCTAGCGACGGGGGGGCCGAGTCGCAGTATTTT.

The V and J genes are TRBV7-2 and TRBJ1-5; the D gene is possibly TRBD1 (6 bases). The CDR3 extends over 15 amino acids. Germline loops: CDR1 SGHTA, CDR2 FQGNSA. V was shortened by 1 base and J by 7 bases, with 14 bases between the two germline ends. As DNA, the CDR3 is TGTGCCAGCAGCTTAGGTGGGGGGCAGAGGCAGCCCCAGCATTTT. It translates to CASSLGGGQRQPQHF.

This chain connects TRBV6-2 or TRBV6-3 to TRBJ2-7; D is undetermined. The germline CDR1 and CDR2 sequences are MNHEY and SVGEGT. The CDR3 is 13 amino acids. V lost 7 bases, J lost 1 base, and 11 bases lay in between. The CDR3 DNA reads TGTGCCAGCACCCCGTATGTTTCCTACGAGCAGTACTTC. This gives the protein CASTPYVSYEQYF.

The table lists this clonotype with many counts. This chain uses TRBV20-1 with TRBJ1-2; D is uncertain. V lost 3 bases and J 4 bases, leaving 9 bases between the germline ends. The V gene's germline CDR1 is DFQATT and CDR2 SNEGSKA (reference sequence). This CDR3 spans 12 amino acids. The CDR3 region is CSASTGRYGYTF. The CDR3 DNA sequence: TGCAGTGCTAGTACCGGGCGCTATGGCTACACCTTC.